This T cell receptor (beta chain) was recovered during a study of T-cell memory formation after mild COVID-19. Background on the study: TCR clusters mostly belonged to single donors.

About this clonotype: Its antigen is not known.

After 5'RACE with constant-segment primers, TCR alpha and TCR beta cDNA libraries carrying sample barcodes and UMIs were obtained. TCRdb re-called the 5' RACE reads through MiXCR, storing one row per CDR3 protein. The table lists roughly 220,000 distinct CDR3 sequences, 9.5% of them singletons. Study outcomes and limitations: Proof of SARS-CoV-2 specificity was absent for the second-wave clones that crested on day 37. Day 15 to 85 contracting clones showed balanced CD4/CD8; day 15 to 37 expanders favored CD4+.

Trimming removed 6 bases from V and 1 base from J, with 9 bases in between. Germline lookup yields CDR1 MDHEN and CDR2 SYDVKM. The CDR3 extends over 13 amino acids. This clonotype was sampled from a young man who had mild COVID-19 (a few samples of this study predate the infection). Cell type and time point are not known. Material for sequencing was PBMCs or a T cell subset sorted from them (not recorded which). The gene calls are TRBV28 and TRBJ2-5; D is undetermined. The CDR3 here is CASRLRSQETQYF. CDR3 nucleotide sequence: TGTGCCAGCAGACTGCGGTCCCAAGAGACCCAGTACTTC.